The 17 T cell receptor beta chains reported below all come from one sample, sequenced in a study of cytomegalovirus exposure and HLA in healthy donors. PCR employed 60 Vbeta and 13 Jbeta primers. Libraries were prepared by immunoSEQ multiplex PCR; TCRdb keeps only in-frame clonotypes and omits some of them. In the table there are under 200,000 clones, approximately 81% of which are singletons. The sequencing input was PBMCs. The receptors stem from a young man in good health and CMV-seronegative.

This clone was observed a single time. The sample carries other DNA sequences with the same CDR3. The chain recombines TRBV28 with TRBJ2-1, with a weak D call TRBD2 (6 bases). CDR1 is MDHEN, CDR2 SYDVKM, per germline. Trimming took off 2 bases at V and 0 bases at J, with 8 bases between the two ends. The CDR3 covers 15 residues. CDR3 nucleotides: TGTGCCAGCAGTTTACTCGGGAGCTCCTACAATGAGCAGTTCTTC. Protein product: CASSLLGSSYNEQFF.

This chain uses TRBV27 with TRBJ1-5, with 11 bases lining up with TRBD1. The CDR3 has 15 residues. Germline-derived CDR1 and CDR2 are MNHEY and SMNVEV (reference sequence). The V segment lost 3 bases and the J segment 3 bases; nucleotides outside the gene matches: 1. The CDR3 sequence: CASSFGQGANQPQHF. In nucleotides, the CDR3 is TGTGCCAGCAGTTTCGGACAGGGGGCCAATCAGCCCCAGCATTTT.

The CDR3 reads CASSDLSGGAGEQFF. The CDR3 DNA reads TGCGCCAGCAGCGACCTTAGCGGGGGGGCGGGTGAGCAGTTCTTC. The genes are TRBV5-1 and TRBJ2-1; TRBD2 agrees at 11 bases. Germline CDR1 is SGHRS and CDR2 is YFSETQ. This CDR3 is built from 15 residues. The junction had 9 bases not matched to a gene; V was cut back by 4 bases and J by 9 bases.

CDR3 sequence: CASSPPGLGTGELFF. CDR3 DNA sequence: TGTGCCAGCAGCCCCCCGGGACTAGGAACCGGGGAGCTGTTTTTT. The genes are TRBV6-5 and TRBJ2-2; 8 bases map to TRBD2. V lost 6 bases and J lost 5; bases outside the gene matches: 8. The CDR3 totals 15 residues. Germline CDR1 MNHEY, CDR2 SVGAGI.

The gene calls are TRBV7-3 and TRBJ2-5; tentative D call: TRBD2 (6 bases). This CDR3 contains 17 residues. Germline CDR1 SGHTA, CDR2 FQGTGA. V lost 1 base, J lost 1 base, and 16 bases lay in between. CDR3 in amino acids: CASSLNPLPEGQETQYF. The CDR3 DNA reads TGTGCCAGCAGCTTAAATCCCCTCCCGGAGGGCCAAGAGACCCAGTACTTC.

This clone was counted once. The chain combines TRBV30 with TRBJ1-4; TRBD1 matches 8 bases. Germline V gene lookup returns CDR1 GTSNPN and CDR2 SVGIG (reference sequence). The CDR3 loop spans 16 amino acids. The V gene end was trimmed by 0 bases and the J gene end by 11 bases; junction bases not matched to a gene: 14. CDR3 DNA: TGTGCCTGGAGTGTAGGGACAGGACGCCCCGTGGGGAAACTGTTTTTT. This translates into CAWSVGTGRPVGKLFF.

The rearrangement joins TRBV5-1 to TRBJ2-5, with a weak D call TRBD1 (5 bases). The CDR3 spans 14 residues. The ends were cut back, 2 bases at V and 1 base at J, with 9 bases in the middle. CDR1 SGHRS and CDR2 YFSETQ come from the germline V gene. As DNA, the CDR3 is TGCGCCAGCAGCTTTCGTCAGGGCCAAGAGACCCAGTACTTC. Translated: CASSFRQGQETQYF.

The chain links TRBV2 to TRBJ1-3, with a possible D match to TRBD1 (6 bases). V was shortened by 7 bases and J by 4 bases, with 11 bases between the two germline ends. Germline V CDR1 and CDR2: SNHLY, FYNNEI. The length of the CDR3 is 13 residues. This CDR3 is CASNKDSGNTIYF. CDR3 bases: TGTGCCAGCAACAAGGACAGCGGAAACACCATATATTTT.

The CDR3 DNA reads as TGTGCCAGCAGCTTGTGGCGGGGGCCCCTCCAAACGCAGTATTTT. It encodes CASSLWRGPLQTQYF. J is TRBJ2-3 and V is TRBV5-6, with D tentatively TRBD2 (7 bases). Trimming stripped 1 base from V and 9 bases from J, with 18 bases between. Looked up from germline, CDR1 is SGHDT and CDR2 is YYEEEE. The CDR3 length is 15 residues.

This clone appeared a single time. The CDR3 bases are TGTGCCAGCAGTGAGCACGAGGCGCGCTCTGGAAACACCATATATTTT. Its translation is CASSEHEARSGNTIYF. V usage is TRBV2 and J usage is TRBJ1-3, with D hard to call. This CDR3 has 16 residues. Looked up from germline, CDR1 is SNHLY and CDR2 is FYNNEI. The V end was cut by 3 bases, the J end by 0 bases, with 12 bases between. Combining the CDR3 with reference TRBV2 and TRBJ1-3 gives the whole variable domain EPEVTQTPSHQVTQMGQEVILRCVPISNHLYFYWYRQILGQKVEFLVSFYNNEISEKSEIFDDQFSVERPDGSNFTLKIRSTKLEDSAMYFCASSEHEARSGNTIYFGEGSWLTVV.

CDR3 residues: CASSSGQGGQETQYF. DNA for the CDR3: TGTGCCAGCAGCTCGGGACAGGGGGGACAAGAGACCCAGTACTTC. The V call is TRBV11-1, the J call TRBJ2-5, with 11 bases that match TRBD1. Germline values: CDR1 SGHAT, CDR2 FQDESV (reference sequence). Losses at the gene ends were 4 bases for V and 2 bases for J; bases not matched to a gene: 3. The CDR3 has 15 residues.

The CDR3: CASSGQGKQNTEAFF. As DNA, the CDR3 is TGTGCCAGCAGTGGGCAGGGTAAGCAGAACACTGAAGCTTTCTTT. The chain employs TRBV6-4 and TRBJ1-1; TRBD1 is a possible D gene (5 bases). The germline V gene has CDR1 MRHNA and CDR2 SNTAGT. The V gene lost 4 bases and the J gene lost 1 base, with 13 bases spanning the gap. The CDR3 length is 15 residues.

The chain recombines TRBV11-3 with TRBJ1-3; D possibly corresponds to TRBD1 (5 bases). Trimming removed 5 bases from V and 4 bases from J, with 12 bases in between. CDR3 size: 14 residues. Per germline, CDR1 SGHNT and CDR2 YENEEA. This chain's CDR3 is CASSKGLGGNTIYF. CDR3 in DNA: TGTGCCAGCAGCAAGGGGCTGGGAGGAAACACCATATATTTT. The full variable domain, its missing parts supplied by reference TRBV11-3 and TRBJ1-3, is EAGVVQSPRYKIIEKKQPVAFWCNPISGHNTLYWYLQNLGQGPELLIRYENEEAVDDSQLPKDRFSAERLKGVDSTLKIQPAELGDSAVYLCASSKGLGGNTIYFGEGSWLTVV.

The V gene is TRBV6-6, the J gene TRBJ2-1; perhaps TRBD1 as D (6 bases). Germline V gene sequence: CDR1 MNHNY, CDR2 SVGAGI (reference sequence). Trimming removed 3 bases from V and 13 bases from J, with 13 bases in between. The CDR3 consists of 12 residues. For the CDR3, the DNA is TGTGCCAGCAGTTATACGAACAGGGACCAGTTCTTC. This sequence encodes CASSYTNRDQFF.

This clone has only one observation. The rearrangement uses TRBV5-1 and TRBJ2-1; D possibly corresponds to TRBD2 (5 bases). The CDR3 loop spans 14 amino acids. Germline CDR1 SGHRS, CDR2 YFSETQ. V dropped 0 bases and J dropped 7 bases, with 11 bases sitting between them. CDR3 nucleotides: TGCGCCAGCAGCTTGGTCGGGGAACAAAATGAGCAGTTCTTC. This translates into CASSLVGEQNEQFF.

V usage is TRBV11-3 and J usage is TRBJ2-5; 8 nucleotides line up with TRBD2. From germline, CDR1 is SGHNT and CDR2 YENEEA. The CDR3 covers 16 residues. The V gene end was trimmed by 1 base and the J gene end by 2 bases; junction bases not matched to a gene: 6. The CDR3 region has the DNA TGTGCCAGCAGCTTAGGCGCGACTAGCGTACAAGAGACCCAGTACTTC. Translation: CASSLGATSVQETQYF.

This clone was picked up one time. V usage is TRBV4-2 and J usage is TRBJ2-7; no clear D gene. Germline V gives CDR1 LGHNA, CDR2 YNFKEQ. The V end lost 3 bases, the J end lost 3 bases, and 9 bases lay between the germline ends. CDR3 length: 13 residues. CDR3 in amino acids: CASSQVRHYEQYF. The CDR3 nucleotides are TGTGCCAGCAGCCAGGTCAGACACTACGAGCAGTACTTC.